This record looks at one T cell receptor (beta chain) sequence and its context. What it binds is not known. The CDR3 spans 14 residues. CDR1 and CDR2 from the germline V gene are LNHNV and YYDKDF (reference sequence). V was cut by 0 bases and J by 6 bases, with 9 bases left in between. This specimen belongs to a study of response to subunit inactivated influenza vaccine. Study-wide findings and caveats: Authors suggested seasonal influenza vaccinations each recruit few new T cells.

TCRdb ran MiXCR on the RT-PCR reads and lists one entry per CDR3 protein. The table has more than 400,000 distinct CDR3 sequences, about 7.2% seen once; the top ten hold over 10%. The sequence was collected from a man between 50 and 69 years old who received an inactivated influenza vaccine. The chain uses TRBV15 and TRBJ1-5; a weak D match, TRBD1 (5 bases). This sample comprised PBMCs from blood, obtained around 25 months after vaccination. CDR3 amino acids: CATSRDAGPQPQHF. The CDR3 DNA reads TGTGCCACCAGCAGAGATGCAGGGCCTCAGCCCCAGCATTTT.